These 5 T cell receptor beta chains were sequenced from one sample in a study of cytomegalovirus exposure and HLA in healthy donors. The table came from immunoSEQ multiplex PCR; TCRdb's copy has only in-frame clones and leaves some out. The table shows over 110,000 clones, with roughly 86% occurring only once. Sequenced sample: PBMCs. Receptors were obtained from a young man in good health and CMV-seropositive.

V gene TRBV27 combines with J gene TRBJ2-3, with 11 bases fitting TRBD2. CDR1 is MNHEY, CDR2 SMNVEV, per germline (reference sequence). Trimming cost V 4 bases and J 2 bases; bases outside gene matches: 8. This CDR3 region has 17 residues. The CDR3 here is CASSSPLAGGLTDTQYF. CDR3 in DNA: TGTGCCAGCAGTTCCCCCTTAGCGGGGGGGCTCACAGATACGCAGTATTTT.

The V call is TRBV9, the J call TRBJ2-3; TRBD2 matches at 7 bases. The CDR3 is 15 residues long. Germline values: CDR1 SGDLS, CDR2 YYNGEE. V was pared by 1 base and J by 4 bases, with 6 bases of the junction left unmatched. In DNA form, the CDR3 reads TGTGCCAGCAGCGTATCCTCTAGCGGTCCAGATACGCAGTATTTT. It is translated as CASSVSSSGPDTQYF. The entire variable domain, with the rest obtained from reference TRBV9 and TRBJ2-3, is as follows: DSGVTQTPKHLITATGQRVTLRCSPRSGDLSVYWYQQSLDQGLQFLIQYYNGEERAKGNILERFSAQQFPDLHSELNLSSLELGDSALYFCASSVSSSGPDTQYFGPGTRLTVL.

This clone was detected only a few times. The CDR3 sequence: CASSLWVEIPNEQFF. The DNA of the CDR3 is TGTGCCAGCAGCTTGTGGGTGGAGATCCCCAATGAGCAGTTCTTC. V and J are TRBV5-6 and TRBJ2-1, with D unclear. The germline V and J ends were trimmed by 1 base and 6 bases, with 14 bases remaining between them. Germline assignment: CDR1 SGHDT and CDR2 YYEEEE. The CDR3 contains 15 residues.

The V call is TRBV19, the J call TRBJ1-4; D perhaps matches TRBD1 (6 bases). Trimming pared 4 bases from V and 3 bases from J, leaving 9 bases between. The CDR3 is 14 amino acids. CDR1 is LNHDA, CDR2 SQIVND, per germline (reference sequence). This CDR3 reads CASSRRQANEKLFF. The CDR3 nucleotides read TGTGCCAGTAGTAGGAGACAGGCTAATGAAAAACTGTTTTTT.

This clone was found once. The chain links TRBV7-9 to TRBJ2-1; TRBD1 is a possible D gene (6 bases). The CDR3 spans 14 residues. Germline CDR1 reads SEHNR; CDR2 reads FQNEAQ (reference sequence). V lost 4 bases to trimming and J lost 4 bases, with 11 bases between them. The CDR3 sequence: CASSSSDSYNEQFF. The CDR3 DNA sequence: TGTGCCAGCAGCTCCTCGGACAGTTACAATGAGCAGTTCTTC.